Shown below are 8 T cell receptor beta chains from a single sample sequenced in a study of PD-1 blockade in mismatch repair-deficient tumors. Antigens for these TCRs are unknown. Generated by immunoSEQ multiplex PCR, the TCRdb table keeps only in-frame clones and is missing some. This sample has 7,500 to 10,000 clones, with approximately 88% found just once. Time point defined: approximately ten-day in vitro stimulation with candidate neoantigen peptide 7. The sequenced sample was cells cultured in vitro, obtained from a patient treated with pembrolizumab. These receptors all come from an adult with mismatch repair-deficient cancer.

This chain joins TRBV28 and TRBJ1-1, with 7 bases lining up with TRBD1. Germline V gene lookup returns CDR1 MDHEN and CDR2 SYDVKM. Trimming cost V 8 bases and J 1 base; bases outside gene matches: 4. This CDR3 contains 13 residues. The CDR3 region is CASVQGKNTEAFF. The CDR3 nucleotides read TGTGCCAGCGTACAGGGGAAGAACACTGAAGCTTTCTTT.

V usage is TRBV7-9 and J usage is TRBJ2-1; the D is unclear. CDR3 length equals 16 residues. With 0 bases removed from V and 0 bases from J, the gap between germline ends came to 9 bases. CDR1 and CDR2 (germline): SEHNR, FQNEAQ (reference sequence). CDR3 sequence: CASSLASTSSYNEQFF. DNA of the CDR3: TGTGCCAGCAGCTTAGCGAGTACGAGCTCCTACAATGAGCAGTTCTTC. Variable domain in full (rest from reference TRBV7-9 and TRBJ2-1): DTGVSQNPRHKITKRGQNVTFRCDPISEHNRLYWYRQTLGQGPEFLTYFQNEAQLEKSRLLSDRFSAERPKGSFSTLEIQRTEQGDSAMYLCASSLASTSSYNEQFFGPGTRLTVL.

J is TRBJ2-2 and V is TRBV6-7, with 9 bases that match TRBD1. TRBV6-7 has ORF status, its function being uncertain. The J segment lost 6 bases and the V segment lost 7 bases, leaving 6 bases of the junction unmatched. There are 14 residues in the CDR3. CDR3: CASTTDRGAGELFF. The CDR3 nucleotides read TGTGCCAGCACCACGGACAGGGGAGCCGGGGAGCTGTTTTTT.

CDR3 sequence reads: CASSPSGLAGGETQYF. CDR3 nucleotides: TGCGCCAGCAGCCCATCGGGACTAGCGGGAGGAGAGACCCAGTACTTC. This rearrangement joins TRBV4-1 to TRBJ2-5; 15 positions agree with TRBD2. The CDR3 consists of 16 residues. The J segment lost 4 bases and the V segment lost 4 bases, leaving 4 bases of the junction unmatched. CDR1 and CDR2 (germline): MGHRA, YSYEKL.

The chain uses TRBV5-1 and TRBJ1-2; TRBD1 matches 7 bases. CDR1 and CDR2 (germline): SGHRS, YFSETQ. Trimming at V came to 2 bases and at J to 8 bases, leaving 12 bases not matched to a gene. The CDR3 covers 15 residues. The CDR3 bases are TGCGCCAGCAGCTTAGACAGGGCGAGTTTGGCCGGCTACACCTTC. Its translation is CASSLDRASLAGYTF. The whole variable domain, filled in from reference TRBV5-1 and TRBJ1-2, reads KAGVTQTPRYLIKTRGQQVTLSCSPISGHRSVSWYQQTPGQGLQFLFEYFSETQRNKGNFPGRFSGRQFSNSRSEMNVSTLELGDSALYLCASSLDRASLAGYTFGSGTRLTVV.

The gene calls are TRBV28 and TRBJ2-7; TRBD2 aligns across 12 bases. The V and J ends lost 7 bases and 6 bases, in that order; junction bases with no gene match: 4. This CDR3 comprises 13 residues. Germline lookup yields CDR1 MDHEN and CDR2 SYDVKM. The CDR3 DNA sequence: TGTGCCAGCAACCTAGCGGGAGGGCGCGAGCAGTACTTC. This sequence encodes CASNLAGGREQYF.

The chain recombines TRBV7-9 with TRBJ2-1; 8 nucleotides match TRBD1. In germline, CDR1 is SEHNR, CDR2 FQNEAQ (reference sequence). The CDR3 contains 15 residues. J gave up 4 bases and V 3 bases, and 5 bases lay outside the gene matches. CDR3: CASSFDRGLYNEQFF. In DNA, the CDR3 is TGTGCCAGCAGCTTTGACAGGGGACTTTACAATGAGCAGTTCTTC.

The chain uses TRBV7-6 and TRBJ1-1; perhaps TRBD1 as D (5 bases). This CDR3 is built from 13 residues. Trimming removed 3 bases at V and 5 bases at J, with 10 bases between. Germline V gene data show CDR1 as SGHVS and CDR2 as FNYEAQ. CDR3 amino acids: CASSLGGGTEAFF. CDR3 nucleotide sequence: TGTGCCAGCAGCTTGGGGGGAGGGACTGAAGCTTTCTTT.